This entry lists 9 T cell receptor beta chains sequenced from one sample in a study of T-cell reconstitution after alpha-beta-depleted transplantation in children. Unique molecular identifiers tagged the TCRbeta library. MiXCR, run by TCRdb on the PCR reads, gives a single entry per CDR3 protein. This repertoire shows about 280,000 distinct CDR3 sequences, roughly 12% found once; its top ten account for 23%. Sample: peripheral blood, taken 180 days after TCRalphabeta/CD19-depleted stem cell transplant. These receptors originate from a male patient between 2 and 9 years old who had a stem cell transplant for chronic granulomatous disease, so the T cells may come from the graft donor.

This clonotype was recorded many times. This chain connects TRBV6-4 to TRBJ1-2; 7 bases match TRBD1. Per the germline V gene, CDR1 is MRHNA and CDR2 is SNTAGT. V shed 4 bases, J shed 6 bases, and the junction held 5 bases outside the gene matches. This CDR3 has 13 amino acids. CDR3 DNA sequence: TGTGCCAGCAGTGCAACCGGGACAGATGGCTACACCTTC. Translation gives CASSATGTDGYTF.

This clonotype was detected ten times or more. V and J are TRBV29-1 and TRBJ1-2, with 9 bases matching TRBD1. The CDR3 covers 13 residues. V dropped 4 bases and J dropped 8; count of bases not matched to a gene: 8. Germline values: CDR1 SQVTM, CDR2 ANQGSEA. The CDR3 coding sequence is TGCAGCGTTGCCGGACAGGGGAGTAAAGGCTACACCTTC. Residues: CSVAGQGSKGYTF.

This clonotype has ten or more counts. The gene calls are TRBV7-9 and TRBJ1-3, with TRBD1 matching over 8 bases. This CDR3 spans 13 amino acids. Trimming took 6 bases from V and 3 from J; bases not matched to a gene: 1. The germline V gene encodes CDR1 SEHNR and CDR2 FQNEAQ (reference sequence). CDR3 sequence reads: CASRGQVGNTIYF. In DNA, the CDR3 is TGTGCCAGCAGGGGACAGGTTGGAAACACCATATATTTT.

This clonotype was picked up many times. The chain carries TRBV2 and TRBJ1-5; TRBD1 might be the D (6 bases). CDR3 length equals 16 residues. Looked up from germline, CDR1 is SNHLY and CDR2 is FYNNEI. V lost 2 bases and J lost 5, with 16 bases in between. In DNA, the CDR3 is TGTGCCAGCAGTGAATTGGGGGCGTCGGGAGATCAGCCCCAGCATTTT. This translates into CASSELGASGDQPQHF. The complete variable domain, with remaining parts taken from reference TRBV2 and TRBJ1-5, reads EPEVTQTPSHQVTQMGQEVILRCVPISNHLYFYWYRQILGQKVEFLVSFYNNEISEKSEIFDDQFSVERPDGSNFTLKIRSTKLEDSAMYFCASSELGASGDQPQHFGDGTRLSIL.

This clonotype was seen many times. V is TRBV27 and J is TRBJ2-7; TRBD1 matches at 8 bases. Germline V lookup: CDR1 MNHEY, CDR2 SMNVEV (reference sequence). J gave up 8 bases and V 5 bases, and 11 bases lay outside the gene matches. The CDR3 loop spans 14 amino acids. In nucleotides, the CDR3 is TGTGCCAGCAGTGCCTGGGGGGACAGGAGACAGCAGTACTTC. As protein: CASSAWGDRRQQYF.

Turning to this clonotype: Being one base from a much bigger clone, this may be a read error. The chain combines TRBV15 with TRBJ2-1; a weak D match, TRBD1 (5 bases). Trimming shortened V by 5 bases and J by 3 bases, and 8 bases separated the two germline ends. This CDR3 comprises 13 residues. The germline V gene encodes CDR1 LNHNV and CDR2 YYDKDF (reference sequence). CDR3 DNA: TGTGCCACCAGCGGGGCAATCTACAATGAGCAGTTCTTC. Translation gives CATSGAIYNEQFF. Full variable domain (rest looked up from reference TRBV15 and TRBJ2-1): DAMVIQNPRYQVTQFGKPVTLSCSQTLNHNVMYWYQQKSSQAPKLLFHYYDKDFNNEADTPDNFQSRRPNTSFCFLDIRSPGLGDTAMYLCATSGAIYNEQFFGPGTRLTVL.

The table lists this clonotype with many counts. The chain is built from TRBV28 and TRBJ1-6; 12 bases line up with TRBD1. V shed 3 bases, J shed 2 bases, and the junction held 11 bases outside the gene matches. Germline lookup yields CDR1 MDHEN and CDR2 SYDVKM. CDR3 length: 20 amino acids. CDR3 protein: CASSFPPPGQGAPYNSPLHF. The CDR3 nucleotides read TGTGCCAGCAGTTTCCCCCCCCCGGGACAGGGGGCGCCCTATAATTCACCCCTCCACTTT.

In this sample, this clonotype turned up many times. The genes are TRBV12-5 and TRBJ2-5, with 8 nucleotides matching TRBD2. Germline V lookup: CDR1 LGHNT, CDR2 FRNRAP. This CDR3 region has 14 residues. Germline trimming cut 5 bases from V and 5 bases from J; bases unmatched to any gene: 7. DNA of the CDR3: TGTGCTAGTGGTCCGCTCGGGGGGGTGGAGACCCAGTACTTC. It translates to CASGPLGGVETQYF.

This clonotype was seen ten or more times. The chain joins TRBV3-1 to TRBJ2-5; D remains ambiguous. Trimming took 7 bases from V and 2 from J, leaving 14 bases between them. The CDR3 is made up of 14 amino acids. Germline V CDR1 and CDR2: LGHDT, YNNKEL (reference sequence). The CDR3 DNA reads TGTGCCAGCACCCTGCACAGCGTACAAGAGACCCAGTACTTC. Its protein product is CASTLHSVQETQYF.